This T cell receptor (beta chain) was captured by sequencing in a study of T cell repertoires in cytomegalovirus infection. Study context: Through public TCR beta signatures, both CMV infection and matching HLA type were indicated. General study results and limits: In two of eight donors, the top clonotype was HLA-C-restricted CMV-specific.

In germline, CDR1 is DFQATT, CDR2 SNEGSKA (reference sequence). V lost 4 bases, J lost 6 bases, and 1 base stayed unmatched. The CDR3 is 13 residues long. This clonotype was recorded a few times. Its antigen is currently unknown. MiXCR, run by TCRdb on the reads, gives a single entry per CDR3 protein. The data contain 200,000 to 300,000 distinct CDR3 sequences, over 8% of them singletons. The sequenced material came from PBMCs. The receptor was derived from a human donor in good health (CMV status not recorded). Some clones in this sample may be carry-over from other donors' samples. The J gene is TRBJ2-4, the V gene TRBV20-1, with 12 positions matching TRBD2. Written as DNA, the CDR3 is TGCAGTGCTATGGGACTAGCGGGAAACATTCAGTACTTC. It encodes CSAMGLAGNIQYF.